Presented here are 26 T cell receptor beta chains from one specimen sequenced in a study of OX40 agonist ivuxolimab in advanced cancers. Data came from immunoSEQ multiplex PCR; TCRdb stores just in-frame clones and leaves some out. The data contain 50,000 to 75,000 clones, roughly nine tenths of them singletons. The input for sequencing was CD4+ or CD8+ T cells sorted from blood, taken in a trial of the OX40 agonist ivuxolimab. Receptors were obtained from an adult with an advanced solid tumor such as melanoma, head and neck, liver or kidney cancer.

Here the CDR3 reads CASRQTSTGGSEAFF. CDR3 sequence (DNA): TGTGCCAGCAGACAAACCTCGACAGGAGGGTCTGAAGCTTTCTTT. The chain uses TRBV6-6 and TRBJ1-1, with D maybe TRBD1 (6 bases). The CDR3 loop spans 15 amino acids. Germline V CDR1 and CDR2: MNHNY, SVGAGI (reference sequence). V dropped 6 bases and J dropped 6 bases, with 20 bases sitting between them.

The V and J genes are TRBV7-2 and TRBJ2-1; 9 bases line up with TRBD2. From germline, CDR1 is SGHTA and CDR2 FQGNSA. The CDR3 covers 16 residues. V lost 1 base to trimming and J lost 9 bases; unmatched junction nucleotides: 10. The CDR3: CASSLGSSGAMGEQFF. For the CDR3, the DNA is TGTGCCAGCAGCTTAGGTTCTAGCGGGGCCATGGGTGAGCAGTTCTTC.

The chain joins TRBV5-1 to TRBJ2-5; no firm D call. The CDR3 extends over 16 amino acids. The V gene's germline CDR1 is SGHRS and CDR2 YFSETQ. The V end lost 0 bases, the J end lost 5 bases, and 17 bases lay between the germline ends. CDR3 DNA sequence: TGCGCCAGCAGCTTGGCCGATTCGGGTCGGCCGGAGACCCAGTACTTC. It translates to CASSLADSGRPETQYF.

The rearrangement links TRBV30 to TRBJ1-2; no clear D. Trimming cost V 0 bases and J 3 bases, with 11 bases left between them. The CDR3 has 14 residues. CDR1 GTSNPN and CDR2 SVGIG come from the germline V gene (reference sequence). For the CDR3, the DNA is TGTGCCTGGAGTGTACCGGGGAATCACTATGGCTACACCTTC. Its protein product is CAWSVPGNHYGYTF.

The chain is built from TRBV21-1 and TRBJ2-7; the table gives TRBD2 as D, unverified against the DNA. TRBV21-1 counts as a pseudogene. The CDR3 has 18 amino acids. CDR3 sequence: CASSTRGGTSGAAYEQYF. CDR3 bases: TGTGCCAGCAGCACCCGAGGTGGTACTAGCGGGGCGGCCTACGAGCAGTACTTC.

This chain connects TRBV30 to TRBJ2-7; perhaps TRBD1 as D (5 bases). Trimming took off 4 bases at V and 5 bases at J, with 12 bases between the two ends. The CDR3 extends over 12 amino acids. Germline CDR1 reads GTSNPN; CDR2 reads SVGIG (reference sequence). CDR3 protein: CAWTLAGHEQYF. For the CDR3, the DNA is TGTGCCTGGACGTTGGCAGGGCACGAGCAGTACTTC.

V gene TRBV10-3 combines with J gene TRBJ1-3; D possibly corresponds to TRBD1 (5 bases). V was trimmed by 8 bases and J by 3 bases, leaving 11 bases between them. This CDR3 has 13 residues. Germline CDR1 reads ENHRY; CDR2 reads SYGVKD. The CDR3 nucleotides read TGTGCCATCGGGCAGGGCAGTGGAAACACCATATATTTT. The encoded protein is CAIGQGSGNTIYF.

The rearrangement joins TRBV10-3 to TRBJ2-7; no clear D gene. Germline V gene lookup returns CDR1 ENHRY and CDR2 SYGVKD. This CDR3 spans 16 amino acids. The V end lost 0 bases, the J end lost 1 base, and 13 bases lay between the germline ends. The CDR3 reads CAISESASRLSYEQYF. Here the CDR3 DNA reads TGTGCCATCAGTGAGTCGGCTTCCCGTTTGTCCTACGAGCAGTACTTC.

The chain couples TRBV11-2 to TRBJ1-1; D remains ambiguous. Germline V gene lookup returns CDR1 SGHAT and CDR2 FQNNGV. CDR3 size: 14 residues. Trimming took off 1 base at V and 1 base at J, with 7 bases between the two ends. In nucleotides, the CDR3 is TGTGCCAGCAGCTTAGTGGGAGGGAACACTGAAGCTTTCTTT. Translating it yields CASSLVGGNTEAFF.

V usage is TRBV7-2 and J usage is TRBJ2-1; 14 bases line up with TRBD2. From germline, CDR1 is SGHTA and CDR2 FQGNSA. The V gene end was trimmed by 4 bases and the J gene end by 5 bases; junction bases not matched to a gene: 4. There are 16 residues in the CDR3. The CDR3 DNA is TGTGCCAGCAGCTCCAGACTAGCGGGGGGGCACAATGAGCAGTTCTTC. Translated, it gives CASSSRLAGGHNEQFF.

CDR3 nucleotide sequence: TGTGCCAGCAGCTCCAAAGTAAGCTGGACAGATACGCAGTATTTT. Translating it yields CASSSKVSWTDTQYF. The chain is built from TRBV7-3 and TRBJ2-3; D remains unclear. The V end was cut by 4 bases, the J end by 3 bases, with 14 bases between. CDR3 length equals 15 residues. Per the germline V gene, CDR1 is SGHTA and CDR2 is FQGTGA.

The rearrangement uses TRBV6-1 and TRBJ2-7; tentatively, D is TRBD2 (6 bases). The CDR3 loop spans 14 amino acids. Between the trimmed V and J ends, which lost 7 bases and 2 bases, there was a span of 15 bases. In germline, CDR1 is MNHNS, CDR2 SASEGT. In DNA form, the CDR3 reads TGTGCCAGCACCCGGGGGTCCGGTGCCTACGAGCAGTACTTC. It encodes CASTRGSGAYEQYF.

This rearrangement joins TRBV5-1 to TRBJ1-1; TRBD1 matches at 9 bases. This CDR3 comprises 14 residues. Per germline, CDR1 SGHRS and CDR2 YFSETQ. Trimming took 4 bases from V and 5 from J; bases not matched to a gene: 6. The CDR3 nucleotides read TGCGCCAGCAGCCTCCGGACAGGGGATACTGAAGCTTTCTTT. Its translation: CASSLRTGDTEAFF.

The CDR3 is CASSLGTGQETQYF. The CDR3 bases are TGTGCCAGCAGCTTAGGGACGGGCCAAGAGACCCAGTACTTC. J is TRBJ2-5 and V is TRBV11-2; D uncertain. CDR3 length: 14 residues. Germline V gives CDR1 SGHAT, CDR2 FQNNGV. Trimming removed 1 base from V and 1 base from J, with 7 bases in between.

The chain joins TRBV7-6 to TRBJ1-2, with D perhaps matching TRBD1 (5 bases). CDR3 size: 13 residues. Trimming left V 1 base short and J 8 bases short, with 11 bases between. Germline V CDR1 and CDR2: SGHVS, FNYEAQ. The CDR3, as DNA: TGTGCCAGCAGCTTAGGCCAGGGTGACGGCTACACCTTC. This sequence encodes CASSLGQGDGYTF.

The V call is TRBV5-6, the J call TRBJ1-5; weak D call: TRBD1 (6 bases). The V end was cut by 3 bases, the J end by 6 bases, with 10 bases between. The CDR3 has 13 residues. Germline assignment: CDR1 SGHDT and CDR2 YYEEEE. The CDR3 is CASSSGGVQPQHF. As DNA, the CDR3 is TGTGCCAGCAGCTCCGGGGGCGTTCAGCCCCAGCATTTT.

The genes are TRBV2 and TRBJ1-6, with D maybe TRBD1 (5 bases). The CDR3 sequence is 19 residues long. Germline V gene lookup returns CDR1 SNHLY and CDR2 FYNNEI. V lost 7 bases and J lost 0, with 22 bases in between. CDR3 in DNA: TGTGCCAGCACCCCGACAGCGCGGGAGGGAAGCTCCTATAATTCACCCCTCCACTTT. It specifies CASTPTAREGSSYNSPLHF.

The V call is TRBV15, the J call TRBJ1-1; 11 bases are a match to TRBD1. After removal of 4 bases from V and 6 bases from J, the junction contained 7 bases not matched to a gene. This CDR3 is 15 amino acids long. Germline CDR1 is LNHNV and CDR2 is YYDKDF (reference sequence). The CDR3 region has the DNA TGTGCCACCAGCACGCACGGACAGGGGGCGGCTGAAGCTTTCTTT. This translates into CATSTHGQGAAEAFF.

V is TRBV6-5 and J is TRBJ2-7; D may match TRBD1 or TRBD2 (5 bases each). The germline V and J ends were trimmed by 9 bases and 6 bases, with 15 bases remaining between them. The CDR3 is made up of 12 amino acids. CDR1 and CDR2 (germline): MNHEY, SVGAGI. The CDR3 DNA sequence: TGTGCCAGTTCCGGGGCCCTAGGCGAGCAGTACTTC. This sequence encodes CASSGALGEQYF.

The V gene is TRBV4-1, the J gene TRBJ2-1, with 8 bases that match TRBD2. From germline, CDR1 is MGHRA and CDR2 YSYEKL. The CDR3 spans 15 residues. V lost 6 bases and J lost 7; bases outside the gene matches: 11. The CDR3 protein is CASSYSGGRWNEQFF. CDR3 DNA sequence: TGCGCCAGCAGTTATTCGGGGGGGCGGTGGAATGAGCAGTTCTTC.

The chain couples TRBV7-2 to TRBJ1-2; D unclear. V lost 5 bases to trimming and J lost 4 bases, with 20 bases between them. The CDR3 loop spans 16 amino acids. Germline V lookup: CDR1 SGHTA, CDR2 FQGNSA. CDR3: CASSHPPLGSLYGYTF. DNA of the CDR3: TGTGCCAGCAGCCACCCCCCCTTGGGCAGCCTCTATGGCTACACCTTC. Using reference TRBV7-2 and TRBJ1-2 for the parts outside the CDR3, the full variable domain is GAGVSQSPSNKVTEKGKDVELRCDPISGHTALYWYRQSLGQGLEFLIYFQGNSAPDKSGLPSDRFSAERTGGSVSTLTIQRTQQEDSAVYLCASSHPPLGSLYGYTFGSGTRLTVV.

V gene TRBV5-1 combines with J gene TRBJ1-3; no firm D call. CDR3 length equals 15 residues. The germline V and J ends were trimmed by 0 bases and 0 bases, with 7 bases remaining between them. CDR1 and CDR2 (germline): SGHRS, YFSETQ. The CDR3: CASSLERDSGNTIYF. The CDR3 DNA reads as TGCGCCAGCAGCTTGGAGAGGGACTCTGGAAACACCATATATTTT.

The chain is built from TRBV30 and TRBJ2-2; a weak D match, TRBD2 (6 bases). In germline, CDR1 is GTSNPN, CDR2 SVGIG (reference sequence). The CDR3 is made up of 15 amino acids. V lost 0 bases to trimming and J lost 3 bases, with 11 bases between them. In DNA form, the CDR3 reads TGTGCCTGGAGTGTAGCCGGGAGAGACACCGGGGAGCTGTTTTTT. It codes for CAWSVAGRDTGELFF.

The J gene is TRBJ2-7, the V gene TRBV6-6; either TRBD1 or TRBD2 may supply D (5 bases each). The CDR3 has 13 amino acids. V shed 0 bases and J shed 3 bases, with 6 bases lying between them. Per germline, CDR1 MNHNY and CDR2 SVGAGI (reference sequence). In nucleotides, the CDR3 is TGTGCCAGCAGTTACTCGGGGGACTACGAGCAGTACTTC. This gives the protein CASSYSGDYEQYF.

The CDR3 sequence: CASSASQTGGVTEAFF. The CDR3 nucleotides are TGCGCCAGCAGCGCCAGCCAAACAGGGGGTGTGACTGAAGCTTTCTTT. V gene TRBV5-1 combines with J gene TRBJ1-1; 8 positions agree with TRBD1. CDR3 size: 16 residues. V dropped 4 bases and J dropped 5; count of bases not matched to a gene: 13. Germline values: CDR1 SGHRS, CDR2 YFSETQ.

CDR3 in DNA: TGTGCCAGCAGCTTGAGGTCAGGACTAGCTGCAGATACGCAGTATTTT. Translating gives CASSLRSGLAADTQYF. This chain connects TRBV5-4 to TRBJ2-3; 8 positions agree with TRBD2. Germline CDR1 and CDR2: SGHNT and YYREEE (reference sequence). V gave up 1 base and J gave up 4 bases; unmatched junction bases: 8. This CDR3 is 16 amino acids long.